Each of the 6 T cell receptor beta chains below was sequenced from the same sample in a study of vaccination effects on CD4 cells after COVID-19. Only in-frame clones appear in the TCRdb table, and some are missing; sequencing was by immunoSEQ multiplex PCR. The sample includes tens of thousands of clones, approximately 71% of them seen just once. These receptors have no known antigen. Cells that had been cultured for less than eleven days were the source of isolated CD4+ T cells. The material sequenced was CD4+ T cells from PBMCs cultured without peptide, taken before COVID-19 vaccination. These receptors were obtained from a human donor who received a COVID-19 vaccine.

The rearrangement links TRBV27 to TRBJ1-4, with 7 bases lining up with TRBD1. Germline CDR1 reads MNHEY; CDR2 reads SMNVEV (reference sequence). The CDR3 totals 15 residues. The junction had 6 bases not matched to a gene; V was cut back by 3 bases and J by 5 bases. The CDR3 is CASSFSTQGNEKLFF. CDR3 sequence (DNA): TGTGCCAGCAGTTTCTCCACACAGGGGAATGAAAAACTGTTTTTT.

The rearrangement uses TRBV3-1 (or the pseudogene TRBV3-2) and TRBJ2-2, with 8 bases aligning to TRBD2. The germline V gene has CDR1 LGHDT and CDR2 YNNKEL (reference sequence). V shed 0 bases, J shed 1 base, and the junction held 4 bases outside the gene matches. CDR3 length equals 17 residues. CDR3 sequence: CASSQESLAGNTGELFF. The CDR3 DNA sequence: TGTGCCAGCAGCCAAGAAAGTCTAGCGGGGAACACCGGGGAGCTGTTTTTT.

The CDR3: CASSTRQGHMNTEAFF. The CDR3 coding sequence is TGTGCCAGCAGCACCAGACAGGGCCACATGAACACTGAAGCTTTCTTT. The chain uses TRBV21-1 and TRBJ1-1; the table's D call TRBD1 went unverified against the DNA. TRBV21-1 is a pseudogene locus. The CDR3 is 16 residues long.

This chain joins TRBV2 and TRBJ1-4; tentatively, D is TRBD1 (5 bases). V was cut by 5 bases and J by 7 bases, with 14 bases left in between. Germline CDR1 reads SNHLY; CDR2 reads FYNNEI. The CDR3 covers 14 residues. CDR3 bases: TGTGCCAGCAGTCCTGACAGAGGAGTTGAAAAACTGTTTTTT. It is translated as CASSPDRGVEKLFF.

The chain has TRBV7-3 and TRBJ2-3, with 12 bases matching TRBD2. Looked up from germline, CDR1 is SGHTA and CDR2 is FQGTGA. The ends lost 5 bases at V and 6 bases at J; junction bases unmatched: 6. This CDR3 contains 15 residues. Here the CDR3 DNA reads TGTGCCAGCAGCGCCCGACTAGCGGGGGTGGATACGCAGTATTTT. Its protein is CASSARLAGVDTQYF. Full variable domain (remainder filled in from reference TRBV7-3 and TRBJ2-3): GAGVSQTPSNKVTEKGKYVELRCDPISGHTALYWYRQSLGQGPEFLIYFQGTGAADDSGLPNDRFFAVRPEGSVSTLKIQRTERGDSAVYLCASSARLAGVDTQYFGPGTRLTVL.

This clone showed up just a few times. This chain connects TRBV7-2 to TRBJ2-1; TRBD1 aligns across 10 bases. This CDR3 contains 16 residues. With V trimmed by 4 bases and J by 8 bases, 11 bases remained unmatched. In germline, CDR1 is SGHTA, CDR2 FQGNSA. CDR3 bases: TGTGCCAGCAGCTCGAGACAGGGGGCCCACCTCTATGAGCAGTTCTTC. Encoded protein: CASSSRQGAHLYEQFF.